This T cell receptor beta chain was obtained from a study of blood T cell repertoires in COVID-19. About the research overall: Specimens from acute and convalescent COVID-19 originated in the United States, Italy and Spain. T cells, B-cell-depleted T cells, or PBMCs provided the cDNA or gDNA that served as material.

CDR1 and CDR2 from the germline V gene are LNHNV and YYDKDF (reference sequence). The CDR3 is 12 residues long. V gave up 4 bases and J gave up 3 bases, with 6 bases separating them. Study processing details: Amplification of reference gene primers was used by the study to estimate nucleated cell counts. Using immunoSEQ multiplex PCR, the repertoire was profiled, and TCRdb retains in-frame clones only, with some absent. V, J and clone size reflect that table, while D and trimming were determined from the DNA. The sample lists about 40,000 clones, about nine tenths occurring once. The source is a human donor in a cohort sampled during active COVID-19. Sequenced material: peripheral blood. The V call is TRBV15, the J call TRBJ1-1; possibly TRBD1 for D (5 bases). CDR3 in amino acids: CATSTGDTEAFF. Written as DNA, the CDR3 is TGTGCCACCAGCACGGGGGACACTGAAGCTTTCTTT.